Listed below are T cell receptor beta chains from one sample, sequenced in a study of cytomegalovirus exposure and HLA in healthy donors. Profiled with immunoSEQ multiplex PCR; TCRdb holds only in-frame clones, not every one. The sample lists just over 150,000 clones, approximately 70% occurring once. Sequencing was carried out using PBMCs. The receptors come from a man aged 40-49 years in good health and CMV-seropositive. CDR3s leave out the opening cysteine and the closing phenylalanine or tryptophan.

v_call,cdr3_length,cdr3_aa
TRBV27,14,ASSLLGVRGDYEQY
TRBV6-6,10,ASSGDPETQY
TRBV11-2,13,ASSLVPRGQTEAF
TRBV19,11,ASSNRDSSPLH
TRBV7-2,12,ASSPGGTNTEAF
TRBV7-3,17,ASRRTGSPISSGANVLT
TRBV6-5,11,ASTDPADSEAF
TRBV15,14,ATSTALGQGGRGAF
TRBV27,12,ASSSWTSGYEQY
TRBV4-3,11,ASSQDGWNEQF
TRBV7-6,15,ASSLARAGGLLDTQY
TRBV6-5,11,ASSANRDDTIY
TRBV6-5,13,ASSYSGGADEKLF
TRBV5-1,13,ASSLSGKGDTEAF
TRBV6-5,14,ASSFLRGSSYNEQF
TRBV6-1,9,ASSAQAEAF
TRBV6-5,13,ATMLYRDRAYEQY
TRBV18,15,ASSPLGQARGTGELF
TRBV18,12,ASSPWGAGETQY
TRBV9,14,ASSVGAYGENYEQY
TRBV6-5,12,ASSNHGDTYEQY
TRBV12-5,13,ASGPGQGYQETQY